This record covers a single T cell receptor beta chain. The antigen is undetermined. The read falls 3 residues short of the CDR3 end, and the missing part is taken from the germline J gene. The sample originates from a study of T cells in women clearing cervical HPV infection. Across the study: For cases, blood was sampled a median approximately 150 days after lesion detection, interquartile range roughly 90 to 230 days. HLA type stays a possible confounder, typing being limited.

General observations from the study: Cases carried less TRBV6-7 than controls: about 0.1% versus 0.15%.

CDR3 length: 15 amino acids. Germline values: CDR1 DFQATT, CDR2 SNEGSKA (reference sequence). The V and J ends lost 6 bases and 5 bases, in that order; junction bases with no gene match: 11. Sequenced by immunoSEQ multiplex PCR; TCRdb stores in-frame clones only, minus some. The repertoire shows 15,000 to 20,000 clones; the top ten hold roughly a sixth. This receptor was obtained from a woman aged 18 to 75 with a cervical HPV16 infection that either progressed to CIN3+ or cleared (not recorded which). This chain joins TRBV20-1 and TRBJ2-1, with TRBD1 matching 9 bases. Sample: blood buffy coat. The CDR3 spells CSAYSGTGRNNEQFF. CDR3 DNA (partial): TGCAGTGCCTATTCCGGGACAGGGAGAAACAATGAG.